Each of the 30 T cell receptor beta chains below was sequenced from the same sample in a study of cytomegalovirus exposure and HLA in healthy donors. Both 60 Vbeta primers and 13 Jbeta primers went into the PCR. Sequenced by immunoSEQ multiplex PCR; TCRdb stores in-frame clones only, minus some. The profile shows 200,000 or so clones, roughly 74% of them singletons. The sequenced material came from PBMCs. The receptors were sampled from a woman aged 25 to 39 in good health and CMV-seropositive.

The chain carries TRBV2 and TRBJ2-1; the match to TRBD2 covers 7 bases. Trimming took 3 bases from V and 8 from J; bases not matched to a gene: 10. The CDR3 runs to 15 residues. The germline V gene has CDR1 SNHLY and CDR2 FYNNEI. The CDR3 DNA is TGTGCCAGCAGTGATACGGCGGGAGAGTTCGATGAGCAGTTCTTC. It codes for CASSDTAGEFDEQFF. Combining the CDR3 with reference TRBV2 and TRBJ2-1 gives the whole variable domain EPEVTQTPSHQVTQMGQEVILRCVPISNHLYFYWYRQILGQKVEFLVSFYNNEISEKSEIFDDQFSVERPDGSNFTLKIRSTKLEDSAMYFCASSDTAGEFDEQFFGPGTRLTVL.

The genes are TRBV7-9 and TRBJ2-7; possibly TRBD2 for D (5 bases). This CDR3 is built from 14 residues. With 4 bases removed from V and 4 bases from J, the gap between germline ends came to 14 bases. In germline, CDR1 is SEHNR, CDR2 FQNEAQ (reference sequence). CDR3: CASSSKGESYEQYF. The CDR3 nucleotides read TGTGCCAGCAGCTCCAAGGGAGAAAGTTACGAGCAGTACTTC. Supplemented by reference TRBV7-9 and TRBJ2-7, the full variable domain reads DTGVSQNPRHKITKRGQNVTFRCDPISEHNRLYWYRQTLGQGPEFLTYFQNEAQLEKSRLLSDRFSAERPKGSFSTLEIQRTEQGDSAMYLCASSSKGESYEQYFGPGTRLTVT.

The V and J genes are TRBV12-1 and TRBJ2-7; the table's D call of TRBD2 was not tested on the DNA. TRBV12-1 is marked as a pseudogene. This CDR3 has 16 amino acids. This CDR3 reads CASSSPTRGLNYEQYF. DNA of the CDR3: TGTGCCAGCAGCTCTCCGACGCGGGGTTTGAACTACGAGCAGTACTTC.

V gene TRBV11-2 combines with J gene TRBJ2-7; a weak D match, TRBD1 (5 bases). Germline-derived CDR1 and CDR2 are SGHAT and FQNNGV. This CDR3 is built from 16 residues. Trimming left V 2 bases short and J 0 bases short, with 14 bases between. The CDR3 is CASSLPLLGRSYEQYF. CDR3 bases: TGTGCCAGCAGCTTACCCCTCCTGGGGCGCTCCTACGAGCAGTACTTC.

V usage is TRBV7-2 and J usage is TRBJ1-5, with a weak D call TRBD1 (5 bases). Trimming shortened V by 5 bases and J by 7 bases, and 12 bases separated the two germline ends. CDR1 is SGHTA and CDR2 is FQGNSA in the germline V gene. This CDR3 has 13 amino acids. Written as DNA, the CDR3 is TGTGCCAGCAGCGTTCGGGACTTACAGCCCCAGCATTTT. It is translated as CASSVRDLQPQHF.

The rearrangement uses TRBV27 and TRBJ1-2; D gene ambiguous. Germline-derived CDR1 and CDR2 are MNHEY and SMNVEV (reference sequence). The CDR3 spans 15 residues. The V end was cut by 7 bases, the J end by 5 bases, with 20 bases between. The CDR3: CASIPYAGLEYGYTF. CDR3 coding DNA: TGTGCCAGCATTCCTTACGCGGGTCTTGAGTATGGCTACACCTTC.

This sequence joins TRBV10-3 and TRBJ1-4; D is ambiguous. The CDR3 length is 16 residues. In germline, CDR1 is ENHRY, CDR2 SYGVKD. Trimming took off 3 bases at V and 0 bases at J, with 11 bases between the two ends. In DNA form, the CDR3 reads TGTGCCATCAGTGACTCGATCGGGACAACTAATGAAAAACTGTTTTTT. Residues: CAISDSIGTTNEKLFF.

This chain joins TRBV12-5 and TRBJ2-1, with D perhaps matching TRBD1 (6 bases). CDR3 size: 13 residues. Trimming removed 0 bases at V and 10 bases at J, with 10 bases between. Germline loops: CDR1 LGHNT, CDR2 FRNRAP. CDR3 DNA: TGTGCTAGTGGTTTGGTACTGGGGACAGAGCAGTTCTTC. Its protein product is CASGLVLGTEQFF.

The CDR3 coding sequence is TGTGCCAGCAACGGGGGACGCGGGAGAGCAGGGACAGATACGCAGTATTTT. This codes for CASNGGRGRAGTDTQYF. The V gene is TRBV27, the J gene TRBJ2-3, with 7 positions matching TRBD2. The V segment lost 7 bases and the J segment 3 bases; nucleotides outside the gene matches: 16. Germline CDR1 MNHEY, CDR2 SMNVEV (reference sequence). CDR3 length: 17 amino acids.

There are many counts of this clone. The genes are TRBV25-1 and TRBJ2-3; unclear D gene. The CDR3 consists of 12 residues. V was trimmed by 3 bases and J by 3 bases, leaving 4 bases between them. Germline lookup yields CDR1 MGHDK and CDR2 SYGVNS. The CDR3 sequence: CASSERTDTQYF. CDR3 nucleotide sequence: TGTGCCAGCAGTGAGAGGACAGATACGCAGTATTTT.

This clone has more than one count but fewer than ten. The rearrangement joins TRBV4-2 to TRBJ2-7; maybe TRBD2 (7 bases). Germline CDR1 and CDR2: LGHNA and YNFKEQ. The germline V and J ends were trimmed by 3 bases and 3 bases, with 15 bases remaining between them. This CDR3 contains 15 residues. This CDR3 reads CASSHAEGGVYEQYF. As DNA, the CDR3 is TGTGCCAGCAGCCATGCCGAGGGGGGGGTCTACGAGCAGTACTTC.

This clone was detected only once. The rearrangement joins TRBV2 to TRBJ2-7; TRBD2 matches at 14 bases. The CDR3 is 17 residues long. V lost 4 bases and J lost 0; bases outside the gene matches: 5. Germline V gene lookup returns CDR1 SNHLY and CDR2 FYNNEI. The CDR3 loop reads CASSGTSGRWSSYEQYF. In DNA form, the CDR3 reads TGTGCCAGCAGTGGGACTAGCGGGAGGTGGAGCTCCTACGAGCAGTACTTC.

This clone was counted between two and nine times. The chain recombines TRBV5-1 with TRBJ2-3, with 8 bases lining up with TRBD2. This CDR3 has 15 amino acids. CDR1 is SGHRS, CDR2 YFSETQ, per germline. V shed 3 bases and J 3 bases; nucleotides not matched to a gene: 6. The CDR3 is CASSSLAGRTDTQYF. As DNA, the CDR3 is TGCGCCAGCAGCTCCCTAGCGGGTAGGACAGATACGCAGTATTTT.

The V call is TRBV5-4, the J call TRBJ1-2, with D uncertain. V shed 4 bases and J shed 4 bases, with 14 bases lying between them. The germline CDR1 and CDR2 sequences are SGHNT and YYREEE (reference sequence). This CDR3 region has 14 residues. The CDR3 is CASSTLAGAYGYTF. CDR3 sequence (DNA): TGTGCCAGCAGCACCCTAGCAGGTGCCTATGGCTACACCTTC.

Here the CDR3 reads CASSQVQGQETQYF. CDR3 nucleotides: TGTGCCAGCAGCCAAGTTCAGGGTCAAGAGACCCAGTACTTC. This chain links TRBV4-2 with TRBJ2-5; maybe TRBD1 (5 bases). The CDR3 contains 14 residues. Germline values: CDR1 LGHNA, CDR2 YNFKEQ. Trimming stripped 1 base from V and 2 bases from J, with 8 bases between.

J is TRBJ2-3 and V is TRBV29-1; no reliable D call. The germline V gene has CDR1 SQVTM and CDR2 ANQGSEA. This CDR3 has 12 amino acids. Trimming took off 5 bases at V and 0 bases at J, with 6 bases between the two ends. The CDR3 DNA reads TGCAGCGTTTCGGAGAGCACAGATACGCAGTATTTT. This sequence encodes CSVSESTDTQYF.

The chain joins TRBV4-1 to TRBJ1-2; possibly TRBD1 for D (5 bases). Trimming took 2 bases from V and 8 from J, leaving 21 bases between them. In germline, CDR1 is MGHRA, CDR2 YSYEKL. The CDR3 loop spans 16 amino acids. The CDR3 nucleotides read TGCGCCAGCAGCCAATTAGCCGGATTAGGCAGGGAAGGCTACACCTTC. Residues: CASSQLAGLGREGYTF.

The V gene is TRBV5-1, the J gene TRBJ2-3, with 9 nucleotides matching TRBD2. The V gene's germline CDR1 is SGHRS and CDR2 YFSETQ. The trim removed 0 bases at V and 1 base at J, leaving 3 bases unmatched. CDR3 length: 16 residues. CDR3 in amino acids: CASSLVIAGGTDTQYF. CDR3 nucleotides: TGCGCCAGCAGCTTGGTGATAGCGGGGGGCACAGATACGCAGTATTTT.

This clone came up once. The chain combines TRBV6-4 with TRBJ2-1; D not resolved. V gave up 4 bases and J gave up 6 bases, with 13 bases separating them. The V gene's germline CDR1 is MRHNA and CDR2 SNTAGT. This CDR3 is built from 14 residues. CDR3 region: CASSVEENPNEQFF. In nucleotides, the CDR3 is TGTGCCAGCAGTGTTGAAGAGAACCCCAATGAGCAGTTCTTC.

The chain is built from TRBV7-2 and TRBJ1-2, with D hard to call. The CDR3 covers 14 residues. The germline V gene encodes CDR1 SGHTA and CDR2 FQGNSA. V lost 6 bases to trimming and J lost 7 bases, with 18 bases between them. DNA of the CDR3: TGTGCCAGCAGTACCGGGATACTCTTCGGTGGCTACACCTTC. Its protein product is CASSTGILFGGYTF.

The chain employs TRBV4-1 and TRBJ2-5, with 9 bases matching TRBD2. Germline CDR1 is MGHRA and CDR2 is YSYEKL. The CDR3 spans 16 residues. V lost 0 bases, J lost 3 bases, and 5 bases stayed unmatched. CDR3 protein: CASSQERLAGEETQYF. The CDR3 coding sequence is TGCGCCAGCAGCCAAGAGAGGTTAGCGGGAGAAGAGACCCAGTACTTC.

V and J are TRBV16 and TRBJ2-5, with 7 bases identical to TRBD1. This CDR3 comprises 17 residues. CDR1 is KGHSY and CDR2 is FQNENV in the germline V gene. Unmatched junction bases numbered 7, after V lost 0 bases and J lost 0 bases. CDR3 DNA: TGTGCCAGCAGCCAATCAGGGGGCAGTATTAACCAAGAGACCCAGTACTTC. It yields the protein CASSQSGGSINQETQYF.

V gene TRBV6-5 combines with J gene TRBJ2-2; 9 nucleotides align to TRBD1. Germline V gene data show CDR1 as MNHEY and CDR2 as SVGAGI. The CDR3 is 15 residues long. Trimming cost V 7 bases and J 7 bases; bases outside gene matches: 10. The CDR3 protein is CASTLLGTGYGELFF. The CDR3 region has the DNA TGTGCCAGCACCTTATTAGGGACAGGGTACGGGGAGCTGTTTTTT.

The chain joins TRBV19 to TRBJ2-2; 7 positions agree with TRBD2. The CDR3 is 10 residues long. CDR1 LNHDA and CDR2 SQIVND come from the germline V gene (reference sequence). Trimming cost V 11 bases and J 6 bases; bases outside gene matches: 0. The CDR3 sequence: CAGGAGELFF. The CDR3 nucleotides read TGTGCCGGGGGGGCCGGGGAGCTGTTTTTT. Variable domain in full (rest from reference TRBV19 and TRBJ2-2): DGGITQSPKYLFRKEGQNVTLSCEQNLNHDAMYWYRQDPGQGLRLIYYSQIVNDFQKGDIAEGYSVSREKKESFPLTVTSAQKNPTAFYLCAGGAGELFFGEGSRLTVL.

V gene TRBV10-3 combines with J gene TRBJ2-2, with D maybe TRBD1 (6 bases). V gave up 6 bases and J gave up 7 bases, with 9 bases separating them. CDR3 length equals 12 residues. In germline, CDR1 is ENHRY, CDR2 SYGVKD. The CDR3: CAISDRSGELFF. In nucleotides, the CDR3 is TGTGCCATCAGCGACAGGAGCGGGGAGCTGTTTTTT.

The J gene is TRBJ2-7, the V gene TRBV4-1; 13 nucleotides agree with TRBD2. Germline V gene lookup returns CDR1 MGHRA and CDR2 YSYEKL. The CDR3 has 16 residues. V lost 4 bases, J lost 3 bases, and 6 bases stayed unmatched. Here the CDR3 reads CASSLGGTSGIYEQYF. CDR3 in DNA: TGCGCCAGCAGCCTCGGGGGGACTAGCGGGATCTACGAGCAGTACTTC.

The chain links TRBV7-2 to TRBJ1-2, with D possibly TRBD1 on 5 matching bases. CDR1 and CDR2 (germline): SGHTA, FQGNSA. The germline V and J ends were trimmed by 5 bases and 4 bases, with 17 bases remaining between them. This CDR3 has 15 amino acids. DNA of the CDR3: TGTGCCAGCAGCCCAGGGCGACAGACCTTCTATGGCTACACCTTC. Its protein product is CASSPGRQTFYGYTF.

The V and J genes are TRBV28 and TRBJ1-3; 9 positions match TRBD1. This CDR3 has 15 residues. Germline assignment: CDR1 MDHEN and CDR2 SYDVKM. V trimming: 4 bases; J trimming: 5 bases; junction bases outside the gene matches: 6. As DNA, the CDR3 is TGTGCCAGCAGTTCCCCGGGACAGGGCAGAAACACCATATATTTT. Translated, it gives CASSSPGQGRNTIYF.

The chain recombines TRBV13 with TRBJ1-4; 11 bases are a match to TRBD1. Trimming removed 0 bases from V and 8 bases from J; junction bases left unmatched: 5. The CDR3 sequence is 16 residues long. Germline values: CDR1 PRHDT, CDR2 FYEKMQ (reference sequence). The CDR3 reads CASSLGRTGGGEKLFF. The CDR3 bases are TGTGCCAGCAGCTTAGGGCGGACAGGGGGCGGCGAAAAACTGTTTTTT.

The CDR3 nucleotides read TGTGCCAGCAGCCCCCTGGGCTCGGTCTCGACGGGACAGCCCCAGCATTTT. Its translation is CASSPLGSVSTGQPQHF. The gene calls are TRBV7-2 and TRBJ1-5; no clear D. CDR1 SGHTA and CDR2 FQGNSA come from the germline V gene. This CDR3 region has 17 residues. V was trimmed by 5 bases and J by 7 bases, leaving 24 bases between them.